The rows below give T cell receptor beta chains drawn from one sample of a study of T-cell reconstitution after alpha-beta-depleted transplantation in children. Each CDR3 protein is one row after TCRdb ran MiXCR on the PCR reads. Among about 980,000 distinct CDR3 sequences listed, 25% to 35% were seen once. Source: PBMCs, mostly from graft donor cells, taken 360 days after TCRalphabeta/CD19-depleted stem cell transplant. The receptors were sampled from a boy in the first two years of life who had a stem cell transplant for SCID, so the T cells may come from the graft donor. The conserved cysteine and the conserved F or W are not part of the CDR3 here.

TRBV4-2	TRBJ1-2	ASSQEAGYYGYT
TRBV7-2	TRBJ1-2	ASSLIQVYGYT
TRBV4-2	TRBJ2-7	ASSHQKSLAGLTYEQY
TRBV12-3/TRBV12-4	TRBJ2-2	ASSFKSGTNTGELF
TRBV4-2	TRBJ1-3	ASSTEEARSGNTIY
TRBV20-1	TRBJ2-7	SALLAGGLYEQY
TRBV6-2/TRBV6-3	TRBJ2-2	ASSRQATRTGELF
TRBV6-5	TRBJ1-6	ASRQGGSPLH
TRBV7-9	TRBJ2-5	ASSLGGLTQY
TRBV29-1	TRBJ2-5	SVDGPRETQY
TRBV4-3	TRBJ2-3	ASSQDGGALDTQY
TRBV10-3	TRBJ2-5	AISDLAGGQETQY
TRBV29-1	TRBJ2-1	SVEDLEHGRRGGRLSSYNEQF
TRBV7-9	TRBJ2-5	ASSLGTGGFQETQY
TRBV6-1	TRBJ2-3	ASSPPGQGADTQY
TRBV19	TRBJ2-7	ASSIRGTPTYEQY